Presented here are 23 T cell receptor beta chains from one specimen sequenced in a study of response to subunit inactivated influenza vaccine. TCRdb reprocessed the RT-PCR reads via MiXCR and lists one record per CDR3 protein. The table lists hundreds of thousands of distinct CDR3 sequences, about 7.6% of them singletons. The sequencing used PBMCs from blood, collected around 2 years after vaccination. Receptors were obtained from a man in his fifties or sixties who received an inactivated influenza vaccine.

As concerns this clonotype: A read error may account for a junction end that differs from germline. This chain links TRBV5-6 with TRBJ2-5, with a possible D match to TRBD2 (6 bases). Germline values: CDR1 SGHDT, CDR2 YYEEEE. The CDR3 spans 14 residues. The CDR3 reads CASGLRGTQETQYF. The CDR3 DNA reads TGTGCCAGCGGCTTACGGGGGACTCAAGAGACCCAGTACTTC.

J is TRBJ2-3 and V is TRBV18, with 11 nucleotides matching TRBD2. Germline V gene data show CDR1 as KGHSH and CDR2 as LQKENI. The CDR3 is 18 amino acids. Trimming took 2 bases from V and 5 from J; bases not matched to a gene: 12. The CDR3 DNA follows: TGTGCCAGCTCACCATCTCAGTTACTAGCGGGAGTAAGAGATACGCAGTATTTT. Its translation is CASSPSQLLAGVRDTQYF.

This clonotype was seen a few times. The rearrangement links TRBV7-6 to TRBJ1-5, with TRBD1 as a possible D gene (5 bases). Between the trimmed V and J ends, which lost 3 bases and 0 bases, there was a span of 9 bases. CDR1 and CDR2 from the germline V gene are SGHVS and FNYEAQ. The CDR3 runs to 15 residues. CDR3 protein: CASSLTEASNQPQHF. In nucleotides, the CDR3 is TGTGCCAGCAGCTTGACAGAAGCTAGCAATCAGCCCCAGCATTTT.

DNA for the CDR3: TGTGCCAGCAGCGTCGGGGGGACGGAGGAGACCCAGTACTTC. Its translation: CASSVGGTEETQYF. This chain joins TRBV12-3 or TRBV12-4 and TRBJ2-5, with 7 bases matching TRBD2. J gave up 5 bases and V 6 bases, and 9 bases lay outside the gene matches. The CDR3 has 14 residues.

This clonotype was observed a handful of times. J is TRBJ2-3 and V is TRBV29-1; 8 nucleotides line up with TRBD1. Germline CDR1 SQVTM, CDR2 ANQGSEA. V lost 1 base to trimming and J lost 7 bases; unmatched junction nucleotides: 25. This CDR3 has 20 residues. The CDR3 DNA is TGCAGCGTTGAAGTAGTCGCAACCTATACAAGGGACAGGCCCGGGAATACGCAGTATTTT. Encoded protein: CSVEVVATYTRDRPGNTQYF.

This clonotype was seen only a few times. The chain carries TRBV27 and TRBJ1-6, with 7 positions matching TRBD1. V was clipped by 1 base and J by 11 bases; unmatched bases: 8. Germline CDR1 MNHEY, CDR2 SMNVEV (reference sequence). CDR3 length: 15 residues. This chain's CDR3 is CASSLWGQTKTPLHF. The CDR3 DNA follows: TGTGCCAGCAGTTTATGGGGACAGACAAAGACACCCCTCCACTTT.

V usage is TRBV25-1 and J usage is TRBJ2-2; TRBD2 matches at 8 bases. This CDR3 has 16 residues. Germline trimming cut 5 bases from V and 2 bases from J; bases unmatched to any gene: 7. CDR1 is MGHDK, CDR2 SYGVNS, per germline. For the CDR3, the DNA is TGTGCCAGCAGTCCCCTCGGGGGGGGAAACACCGGGGAGCTGTTTTTT. Amino acid sequence: CASSPLGGGNTGELFF.

This clonotype was recorded a few times. The rearrangement joins TRBV10-3 to TRBJ1-1, with 7 bases that match TRBD1. From germline, CDR1 is ENHRY and CDR2 SYGVKD. Trimming removed 6 bases from V and 4 bases from J; junction bases left unmatched: 5. The CDR3 sequence is 13 residues long. The CDR3 DNA follows: TGTGCCATCAGGACAGGGCGCGCCACTGAAGCTTTCTTT. It specifies CAIRTGRATEAFF.

This clonotype occurred a few times. The CDR3 region has the DNA TGCGCCAGCAGCCCTCCCGGGACAGGGGCCGGGGAGCTGTTTTTT. This gives the protein CASSPPGTGAGELFF. The rearrangement uses TRBV5-1 and TRBJ2-2; 10 positions match TRBD1. V gave up 4 bases and J gave up 6 bases; unmatched junction bases: 6. CDR1 is SGHRS and CDR2 is YFSETQ in the germline V gene. The length of the CDR3 is 15 residues.

The J gene is TRBJ2-7, the V gene TRBV20-1; 8 bases align to TRBD2. Germline CDR1 DFQATT, CDR2 SNEGSKA (reference sequence). This CDR3 comprises 14 residues. V was pared by 1 base and J by 5 bases, with 7 bases of the junction left unmatched. The CDR3 DNA reads TGCAGTGCTAGAGCGCGCGGGAGGCTGGACGAGCAGTACTTC. Its protein is CSARARGRLDEQYF.

The chain is built from TRBV7-2 and TRBJ1-1, with D possibly matching TRBD1 (6 bases). CDR1 SGHTA and CDR2 FQGNSA come from the germline V gene. The CDR3 is 16 amino acids. V lost 3 bases and J lost 4, with 18 bases in between. CDR3 residues: CASSLTGRVRVTEAFF. Here the CDR3 DNA reads TGTGCCAGCAGCTTGACAGGCCGGGTTCGAGTCACTGAAGCTTTCTTT.

This clonotype has a count of ten or more. This chain links TRBV12-3 or TRBV12-4 with TRBJ1-5; D unresolved. The CDR3 is made up of 13 amino acids. Trimming shortened V by 0 bases and J by 4 bases, and 4 bases separated the two germline ends. DNA for the CDR3: TGTGCCAGCAGTTTAGCCAGGAATCAGCCCCAGCATTTT. It codes for CASSLARNQPQHF.

The V gene is TRBV12-3 or TRBV12-4, the J gene TRBJ2-7, with TRBD1 identical over 7 bases. The CDR3 has 15 residues. Unmatched junction bases numbered 8, after V lost 6 bases and J lost 0 bases. The CDR3: CASSQEQGISYEQYF. CDR3 nucleotide sequence: TGTGCCAGCAGCCAAGAACAGGGGATCTCCTACGAGCAGTACTTC.

This clonotype has a handful of counts. The chain carries TRBV3-1 and TRBJ1-2; weak D call: TRBD1 (6 bases). Trimming took off 0 bases at V and 13 bases at J, with 15 bases between the two ends. Germline CDR1 and CDR2: LGHDT and YNNKEL (reference sequence). The CDR3 loop spans 13 amino acids. In DNA form, the CDR3 reads TGTGCCAGCAGCCAAGAAGGCAGGGGAAGTGGCACCTTC. It specifies CASSQEGRGSGTF.

The rearrangement uses TRBV4-3 and TRBJ2-7; D perhaps matches TRBD2 (7 bases). V gave up 0 bases and J gave up 9 bases, with 15 bases separating them. CDR1 is LGHNA and CDR2 is YSLEER in the germline V gene. There are 14 residues in the CDR3. Written as DNA, the CDR3 is TGCGCCAGCAGCCAAGAGCCCGGGGGGCTGGTGCAGTACTTC. Translating it yields CASSQEPGGLVQYF.

This chain connects TRBV29-1 to TRBJ2-4, with D perhaps matching TRBD1 (5 bases). The CDR3 covers 12 residues. The V and J ends lost 5 bases and 4 bases respectively, with 9 bases between them. CDR1 and CDR2 from the germline V gene are SQVTM and ANQGSEA. CDR3 loop: CSVRTLKNIQYF. CDR3 in DNA: TGCAGCGTTAGGACACTTAAAAACATTCAGTACTTC.

This clonotype was counted many times. The V and J genes are TRBV20-1 and TRBJ2-2, with D tentatively TRBD1 or TRBD2 (5 bases each). V lost 6 bases and J 7 bases, leaving 15 bases between the germline ends. The CDR3 has 13 residues. Per germline, CDR1 DFQATT and CDR2 SNEGSKA (reference sequence). CDR3: CSALLGAGGELFF. The DNA of the CDR3 is TGCAGTGCCCTGCTTGGGGCGGGCGGGGAGCTGTTTTTT.

V is TRBV6-5 and J is TRBJ2-1; possibly TRBD2 for D (5 bases). Trimming removed 0 bases at V and 0 bases at J, with 12 bases between. Germline V gene data show CDR1 as MNHEY and CDR2 as SVGAGI. The CDR3 has 17 residues. CDR3 sequence: CASSYSKLASSYNEQFF. The CDR3 DNA reads as TGTGCCAGCAGTTACTCGAAGCTAGCCAGCTCCTACAATGAGCAGTTCTTC.

This clonotype came up a few times. This chain joins TRBV6-1 and TRBJ2-7; TRBD1 matches 10 bases. With V trimmed by 6 bases and J by 6 bases, 5 bases remained unmatched. The germline gives CDR1 MNHNS, CDR2 SASEGT. The CDR3 has 13 amino acids. The CDR3 DNA is TGTGCCAGCAGAGTCCGGGACAGGGGCGAGCAGTACTTC. Amino acids: CASRVRDRGEQYF.

The chain uses TRBV7-9 and TRBJ2-7, with D hard to call. The CDR3 loop spans 14 amino acids. Between the trimmed V and J ends, which lost 5 bases and 1 base, there was a span of 12 bases. In germline, CDR1 is SEHNR, CDR2 FQNEAQ (reference sequence). The CDR3 protein is CASSPAGISYEQYF. The CDR3 DNA is TGTGCCAGCAGCCCTGCTGGTATTTCCTACGAGCAGTACTTC.

In its sample, this clonotype was seen many times. This rearrangement joins TRBV7-8 to TRBJ2-3; no firm D call. Germline lookup yields CDR1 SGHVS and CDR2 FQNEAQ. Deletions cut 10 bases from V and 0 bases from J, with 14 bases between. This CDR3 is built from 14 residues. CDR3 in amino acids: CAIVLVGSTDTQYF. The CDR3 nucleotides are TGTGCCATCGTTCTTGTCGGTAGCACAGATACGCAGTATTTT.

This clonotype appeared a few times. The rearrangement joins TRBV5-1 to TRBJ1-1; D might be TRBD1 (6 bases). This CDR3 is built from 15 residues. Looked up from germline, CDR1 is SGHRS and CDR2 is YFSETQ. Trimming cost V 4 bases and J 4 bases, with 17 bases left between them. In nucleotides, the CDR3 is TGCGCCAGCAGCCCCGGTCTCCGAGGGGGCACTGAAGCTTTCTTT. Translation: CASSPGLRGGTEAFF.

The chain couples TRBV12-3 or TRBV12-4 to TRBJ1-1, with a tentative D call TRBD1 (6 bases). The CDR3 is 14 amino acids. The V gene lost 6 bases and the J gene lost 1 base, with 12 bases spanning the gap. DNA for the CDR3: TGTGCCAGCAGCAAAGGAGGGGGGAACACTGAAGCTTTCTTT. This encodes CASSKGGGNTEAFF.